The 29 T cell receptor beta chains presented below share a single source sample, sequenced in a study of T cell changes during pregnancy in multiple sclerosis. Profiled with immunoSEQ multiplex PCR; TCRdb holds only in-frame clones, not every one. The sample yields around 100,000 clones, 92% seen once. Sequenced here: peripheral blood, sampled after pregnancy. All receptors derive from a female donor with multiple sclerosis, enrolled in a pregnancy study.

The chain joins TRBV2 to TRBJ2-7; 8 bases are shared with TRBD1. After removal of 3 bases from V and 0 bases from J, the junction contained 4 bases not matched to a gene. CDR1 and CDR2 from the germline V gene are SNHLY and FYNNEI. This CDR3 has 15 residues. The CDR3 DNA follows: TGTGCCAGCAGTGACGTCCAGGGGGCCTCCTACGAGCAGTACTTC. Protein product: CASSDVQGASYEQYF. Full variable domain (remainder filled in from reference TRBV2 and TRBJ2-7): EPEVTQTPSHQVTQMGQEVILRCVPISNHLYFYWYRQILGQKVEFLVSFYNNEISEKSEIFDDQFSVERPDGSNFTLKIRSTKLEDSAMYFCASSDVQGASYEQYFGPGTRLTVT.

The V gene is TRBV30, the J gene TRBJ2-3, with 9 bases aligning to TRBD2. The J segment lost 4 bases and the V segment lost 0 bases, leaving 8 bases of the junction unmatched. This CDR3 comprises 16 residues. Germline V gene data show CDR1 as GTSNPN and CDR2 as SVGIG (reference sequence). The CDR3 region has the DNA TGTGCCTGGAGTGTACTGAGCGGGGGGATGGCAGATACGCAGTATTTT. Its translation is CAWSVLSGGMADTQYF.

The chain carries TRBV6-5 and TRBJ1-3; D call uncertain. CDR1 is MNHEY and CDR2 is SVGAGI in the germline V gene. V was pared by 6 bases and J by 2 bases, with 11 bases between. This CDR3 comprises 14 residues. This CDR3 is CASRSQEAGNTIYF. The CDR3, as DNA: TGTGCCAGCAGGTCCCAGGAGGCTGGAAACACCATATATTTT.

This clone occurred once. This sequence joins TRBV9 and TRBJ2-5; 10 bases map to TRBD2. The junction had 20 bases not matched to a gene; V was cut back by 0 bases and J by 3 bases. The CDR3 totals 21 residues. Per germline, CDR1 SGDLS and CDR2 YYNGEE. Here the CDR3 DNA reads TGTGCCAGCAGCGTAGGGTTTGGCAGGGTGGGAGCGGGAGGGTTGGAAGAGACCCAGTACTTC. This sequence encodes CASSVGFGRVGAGGLEETQYF.

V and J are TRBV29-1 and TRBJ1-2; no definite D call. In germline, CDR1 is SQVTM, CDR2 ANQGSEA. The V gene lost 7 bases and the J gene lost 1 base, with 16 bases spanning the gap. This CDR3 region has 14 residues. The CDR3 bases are TGCAGCGCCGACCCAGGAGGTCTTAACTATGGCTACACCTTC. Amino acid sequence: CSADPGGLNYGYTF.

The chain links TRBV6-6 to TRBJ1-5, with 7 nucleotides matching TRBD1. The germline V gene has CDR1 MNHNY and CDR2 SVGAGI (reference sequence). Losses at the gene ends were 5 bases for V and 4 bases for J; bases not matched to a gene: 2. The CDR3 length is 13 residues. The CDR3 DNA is TGTGCCAGCAGTAAACAGGGGAATCAGCCCCAGCATTTT. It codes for CASSKQGNQPQHF.

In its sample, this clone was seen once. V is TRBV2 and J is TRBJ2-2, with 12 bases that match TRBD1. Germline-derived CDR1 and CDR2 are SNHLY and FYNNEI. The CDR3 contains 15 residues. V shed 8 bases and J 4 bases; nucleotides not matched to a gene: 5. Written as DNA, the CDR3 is TGTGCCAGCGGGGGACAGGGGGCGCCCACCGGGGAGCTGTTTTTT. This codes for CASGGQGAPTGELFF.

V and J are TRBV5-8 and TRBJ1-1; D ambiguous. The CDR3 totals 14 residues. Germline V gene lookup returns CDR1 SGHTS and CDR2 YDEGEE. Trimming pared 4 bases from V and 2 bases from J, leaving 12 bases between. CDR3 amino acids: CASSITSYNTEAFF. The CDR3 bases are TGTGCCAGCAGCATTACCAGTTACAACACTGAAGCTTTCTTT. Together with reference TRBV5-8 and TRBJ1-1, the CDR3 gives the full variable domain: EAGVTQSPTHLIKTRGQQATLRCSPISGHTSVYWYQQALGLGLQFLLWYDEGEERNRGNFPPRFSGRQFPNYSSELNVNALELEDSALYLCASSITSYNTEAFFGQGTRLTVV.

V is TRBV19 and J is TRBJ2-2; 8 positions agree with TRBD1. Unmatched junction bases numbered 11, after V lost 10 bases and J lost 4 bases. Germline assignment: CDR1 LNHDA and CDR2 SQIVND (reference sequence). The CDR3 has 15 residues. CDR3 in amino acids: CATSARGLGTGELFF. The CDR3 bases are TGTGCCACCTCGGCCAGGGGGCTTGGCACCGGGGAGCTGTTTTTT.

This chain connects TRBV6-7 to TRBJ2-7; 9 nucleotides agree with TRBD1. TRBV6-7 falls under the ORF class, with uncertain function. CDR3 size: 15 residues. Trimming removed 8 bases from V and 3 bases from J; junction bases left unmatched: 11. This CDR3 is CASGAGGTGNYEQYF. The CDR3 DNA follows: TGTGCCAGCGGGGCCGGGGGGACAGGGAACTACGAGCAGTACTTC.

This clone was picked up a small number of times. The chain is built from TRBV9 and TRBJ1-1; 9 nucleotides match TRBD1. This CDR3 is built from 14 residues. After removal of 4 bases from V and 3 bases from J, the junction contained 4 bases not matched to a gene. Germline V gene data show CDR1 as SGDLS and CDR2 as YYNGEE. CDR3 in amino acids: CASSPDRGDTEAFF. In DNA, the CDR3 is TGTGCCAGCAGCCCGGACAGGGGAGACACTGAAGCTTTCTTT. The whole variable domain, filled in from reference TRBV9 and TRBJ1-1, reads DSGVTQTPKHLITATGQRVTLRCSPRSGDLSVYWYQQSLDQGLQFLIQYYNGEERAKGNILERFSAQQFPDLHSELNLSSLELGDSALYFCASSPDRGDTEAFFGQGTRLTVV.

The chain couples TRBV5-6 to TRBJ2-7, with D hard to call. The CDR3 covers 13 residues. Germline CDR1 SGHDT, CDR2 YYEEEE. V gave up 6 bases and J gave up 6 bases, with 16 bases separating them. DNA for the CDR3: TGTGCCAGCACGGCAGGTACAGTAGGCGAGCAGTACTTC. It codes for CASTAGTVGEQYF.

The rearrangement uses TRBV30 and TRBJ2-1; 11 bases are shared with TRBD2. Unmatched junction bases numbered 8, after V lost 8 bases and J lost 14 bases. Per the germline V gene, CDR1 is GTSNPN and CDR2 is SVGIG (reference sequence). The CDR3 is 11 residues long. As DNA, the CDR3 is TGTGCCGGGTTAGCGGGGGGGACGAAGTTCTTC. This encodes CAGLAGGTKFF.

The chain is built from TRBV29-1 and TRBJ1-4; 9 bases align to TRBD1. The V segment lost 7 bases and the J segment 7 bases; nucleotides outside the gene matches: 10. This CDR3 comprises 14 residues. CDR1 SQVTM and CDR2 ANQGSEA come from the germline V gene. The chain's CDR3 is CSAASTGGGEKLFF. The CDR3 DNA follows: TGCAGCGCCGCCTCGACAGGGGGTGGTGAAAAACTGTTTTTT.

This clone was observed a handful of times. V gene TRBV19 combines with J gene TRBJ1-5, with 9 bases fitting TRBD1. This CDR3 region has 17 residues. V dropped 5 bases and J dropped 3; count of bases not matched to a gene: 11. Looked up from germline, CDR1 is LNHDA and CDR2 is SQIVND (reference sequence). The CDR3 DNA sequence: TGTGCCAGTAGTTCCCAACAGGGGGCTTTATCCAATCAGCCCCAGCATTTT. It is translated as CASSSQQGALSNQPQHF.

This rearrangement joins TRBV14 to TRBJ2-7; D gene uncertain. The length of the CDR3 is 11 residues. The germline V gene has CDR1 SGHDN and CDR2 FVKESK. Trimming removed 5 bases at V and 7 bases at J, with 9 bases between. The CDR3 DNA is TGTGCCAGCAGCTATGCCGGGGAGCAGTACTTC. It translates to CASSYAGEQYF.

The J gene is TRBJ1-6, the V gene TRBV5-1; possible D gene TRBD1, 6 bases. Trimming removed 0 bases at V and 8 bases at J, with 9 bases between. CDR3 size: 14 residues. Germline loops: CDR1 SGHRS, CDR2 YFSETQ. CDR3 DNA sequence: TGCGCCAGCAGCTTGGGACAGGAATATTCACCCCTCCACTTT. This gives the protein CASSLGQEYSPLHF.

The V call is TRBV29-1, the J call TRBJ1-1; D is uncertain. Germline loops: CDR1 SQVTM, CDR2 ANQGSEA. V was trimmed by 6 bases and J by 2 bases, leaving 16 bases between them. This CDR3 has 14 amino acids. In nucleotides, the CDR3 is TGCAGCGTGGACCTCGGGGTGGGTAACACTGAAGCTTTCTTT. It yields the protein CSVDLGVGNTEAFF.

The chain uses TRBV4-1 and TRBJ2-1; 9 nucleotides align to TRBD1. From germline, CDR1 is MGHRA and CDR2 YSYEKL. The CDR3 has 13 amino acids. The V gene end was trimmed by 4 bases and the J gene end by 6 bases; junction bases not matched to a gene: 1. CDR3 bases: TGCGCCAGCAGCCTACAGGGGGCCAATGAGCAGTTCTTC. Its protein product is CASSLQGANEQFF.

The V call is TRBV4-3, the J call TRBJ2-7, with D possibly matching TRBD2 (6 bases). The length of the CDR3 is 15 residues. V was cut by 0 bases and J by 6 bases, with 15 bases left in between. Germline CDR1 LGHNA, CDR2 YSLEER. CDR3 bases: TGCGCCAGCAGCCAAGAGGCTATGCGGGATAGCGAGCAGTACTTC. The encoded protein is CASSQEAMRDSEQYF.

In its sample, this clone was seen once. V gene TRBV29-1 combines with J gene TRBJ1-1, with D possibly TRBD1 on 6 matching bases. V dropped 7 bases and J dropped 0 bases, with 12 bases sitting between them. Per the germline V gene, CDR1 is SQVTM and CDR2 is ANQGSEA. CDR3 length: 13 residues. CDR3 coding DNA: TGCAGCGCCGGACAGATGATGAACACTGAAGCTTTCTTT. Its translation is CSAGQMMNTEAFF.

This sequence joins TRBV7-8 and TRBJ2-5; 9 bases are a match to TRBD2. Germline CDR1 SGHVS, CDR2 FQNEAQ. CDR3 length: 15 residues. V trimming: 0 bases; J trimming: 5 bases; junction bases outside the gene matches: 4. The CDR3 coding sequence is TGTGCCAGCAGCTTAGCAGCGGGGGGCCGGGAGACCCAGTACTTC. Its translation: CASSLAAGGRETQYF.

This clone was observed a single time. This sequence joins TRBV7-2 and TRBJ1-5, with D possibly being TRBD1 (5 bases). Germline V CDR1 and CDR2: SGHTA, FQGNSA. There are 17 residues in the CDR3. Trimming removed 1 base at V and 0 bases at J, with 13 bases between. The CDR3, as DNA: TGTGCCAGCAGCTTAGATGGCAGGGTATATAGCAATCAGCCCCAGCATTTT. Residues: CASSLDGRVYSNQPQHF.

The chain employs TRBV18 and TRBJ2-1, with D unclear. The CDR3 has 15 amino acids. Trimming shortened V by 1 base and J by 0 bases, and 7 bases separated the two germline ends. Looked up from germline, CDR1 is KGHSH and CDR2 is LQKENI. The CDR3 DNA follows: TGTGCCAGCTCACCACAGAGAAGCTCCTACAATGAGCAGTTCTTC. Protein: CASSPQRSSYNEQFF.

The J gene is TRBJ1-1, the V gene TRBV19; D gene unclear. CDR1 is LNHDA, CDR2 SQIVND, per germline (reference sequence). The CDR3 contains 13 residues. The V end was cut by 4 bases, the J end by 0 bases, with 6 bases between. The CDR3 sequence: CASSTVLNTEAFF. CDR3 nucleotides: TGTGCCAGTAGTACCGTATTGAACACTGAAGCTTTCTTT.

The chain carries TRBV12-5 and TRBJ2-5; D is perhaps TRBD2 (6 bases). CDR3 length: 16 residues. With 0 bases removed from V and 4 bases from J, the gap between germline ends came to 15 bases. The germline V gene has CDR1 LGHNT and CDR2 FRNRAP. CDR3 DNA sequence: TGTGCTAGTGGTTTGGTAGTCGGAGGGACCGCAGAGACCCAGTACTTC. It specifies CASGLVVGGTAETQYF.

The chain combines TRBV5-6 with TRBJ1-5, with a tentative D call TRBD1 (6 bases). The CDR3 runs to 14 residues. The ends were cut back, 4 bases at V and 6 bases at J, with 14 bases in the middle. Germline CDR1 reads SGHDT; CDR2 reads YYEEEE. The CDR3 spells CASSPQGLGQPQHF. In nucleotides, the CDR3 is TGTGCCAGCAGCCCCCAGGGGTTGGGTCAGCCCCAGCATTTT.

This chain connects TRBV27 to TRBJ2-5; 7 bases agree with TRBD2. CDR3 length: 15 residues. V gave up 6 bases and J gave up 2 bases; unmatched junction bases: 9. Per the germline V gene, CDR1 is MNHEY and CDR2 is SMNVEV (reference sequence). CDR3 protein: CASSPTAGEQETQYF. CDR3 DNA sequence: TGTGCCAGCAGCCCCACGGCGGGAGAGCAAGAGACCCAGTACTTC.

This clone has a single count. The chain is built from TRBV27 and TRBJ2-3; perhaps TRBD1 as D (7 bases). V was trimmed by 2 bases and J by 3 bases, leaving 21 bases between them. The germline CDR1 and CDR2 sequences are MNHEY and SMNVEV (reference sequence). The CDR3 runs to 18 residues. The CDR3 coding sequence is TGTGCCAGCAGTTTAGGGCCCCCAGGGGGAGGTAAGACAGATACGCAGTATTTT. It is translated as CASSLGPPGGGKTDTQYF.